The 26 T cell receptor beta chains given below trace back to one sample, sequenced in a study of blood T cell repertoires in COVID-19. Repertoires were generated with immunoSEQ multiplex PCR, while TCRdb's copy carries only in-frame clones and drops some. This sample has 80,000 or so clones, with 90% found just once. The sample was peripheral blood. These receptors were collected from a woman aged 45-65 years in a cohort sampled during active COVID-19.

The V call is TRBV19, the J call TRBJ2-7; 7 bases match TRBD1. Germline CDR1 and CDR2: LNHDA and SQIVND (reference sequence). V shed 4 bases, J shed 0 bases, and the junction held 6 bases outside the gene matches. The CDR3 is made up of 15 amino acids. The CDR3 protein is CASSTQTGSSYEQYF. The CDR3 bases are TGTGCCAGTAGTACCCAGACAGGGAGCTCCTACGAGCAGTACTTC.

This chain connects TRBV28 to TRBJ2-3, with 7 bases fitting TRBD1. The CDR3 sequence is 15 residues long. Germline V gene sequence: CDR1 MDHEN, CDR2 SYDVKM. After removal of 6 bases from V and 1 base from J, the junction contained 7 bases not matched to a gene. As DNA, the CDR3 is TGTGCCAGCAGGACGAGGGGGCGACGCACAGATACGCAGTATTTT. Its translation: CASRTRGRRTDTQYF.

V usage is TRBV28 and J usage is TRBJ2-5, with TRBD2 matching 8 bases. Germline values: CDR1 MDHEN, CDR2 SYDVKM. The CDR3 contains 18 residues. After removal of 3 bases from V and 4 bases from J, the junction contained 16 bases not matched to a gene. The CDR3 sequence is CASSLTQREIGGRETQYF. Here the CDR3 DNA reads TGTGCCAGCAGTTTGACGCAGCGGGAGATAGGAGGAAGAGAGACCCAGTACTTC.

The chain has TRBV7-9 and TRBJ2-3, with D possibly TRBD1 on 5 matching bases. The V gene lost 3 bases and the J gene lost 4 bases, with 8 bases spanning the gap. The germline CDR1 and CDR2 sequences are SEHNR and FQNEAQ (reference sequence). This CDR3 has 13 amino acids. The CDR3 region is CASSLMTADTQYF. The CDR3 DNA follows: TGTGCCAGCAGCTTGATGACAGCAGATACGCAGTATTTT.

This sequence joins TRBV28 and TRBJ2-7; the match to TRBD2 covers 7 bases. This CDR3 has 22 residues. The V gene end was trimmed by 3 bases and the J gene end by 1 base; junction bases not matched to a gene: 27. CDR1 and CDR2 from the germline V gene are MDHEN and SYDVKM. CDR3 in DNA: TGTGCCAGCAGTTTCCCTTTACTCAGGCCTGCGGGAGAGGACGTCCCTTCCTACGAGCAGTACTTC. This gives the protein CASSFPLLRPAGEDVPSYEQYF.

The V and J genes are TRBV18 and TRBJ1-5; maybe TRBD1 (5 bases). Germline lookup yields CDR1 KGHSH and CDR2 LQKENI. V gave up 4 bases and J gave up 0 bases, with 16 bases separating them. This CDR3 has 17 amino acids. The chain's CDR3 is CASSRRVGGNSNQPQHF. DNA for the CDR3: TGTGCCAGCTCACGCCGCGTGGGGGGGAATAGCAATCAGCCCCAGCATTTT.

The chain links TRBV11-2 to TRBJ1-4, with 7 bases lining up with TRBD1. This CDR3 contains 20 residues. Germline lookup yields CDR1 SGHAT and CDR2 FQNNGV. The ends lost 0 bases at V and 2 bases at J; junction bases unmatched: 15. The CDR3 here is CASSLDRSAGQLGTNEKLFF. CDR3 sequence (DNA): TGTGCCAGCAGCTTAGATCGGAGCGCGGGACAGTTGGGGACTAATGAAAAACTGTTTTTT.

The chain couples TRBV5-1 to TRBJ1-4; 7 bases align to TRBD1. The CDR3 has 14 amino acids. From germline, CDR1 is SGHRS and CDR2 YFSETQ. With V trimmed by 7 bases and J by 7 bases, 10 bases remained unmatched. As DNA, the CDR3 is TGCGCCAGCGGAACAGGGGATTGGGGTGAAAAACTGTTTTTT. Protein: CASGTGDWGEKLFF. Combining the CDR3 with reference TRBV5-1 and TRBJ1-4 gives the whole variable domain KAGVTQTPRYLIKTRGQQVTLSCSPISGHRSVSWYQQTPGQGLQFLFEYFSETQRNKGNFPGRFSGRQFSNSRSEMNVSTLELGDSALYLCASGTGDWGEKLFFGSGTQLSVL.

V and J are TRBV27 and TRBJ1-2; D possibly corresponds to TRBD1 (5 bases). Per the germline V gene, CDR1 is MNHEY and CDR2 is SMNVEV (reference sequence). Trimming shortened V by 0 bases and J by 3 bases, and 11 bases separated the two germline ends. The CDR3 is 15 residues long. The CDR3 DNA follows: TGTGCCAGCAGTTTATCGGGGGGGACGGACTATGGCTACACCTTC. This translates into CASSLSGGTDYGYTF.

The chain uses TRBV2 and TRBJ1-5; 7 bases are shared with TRBD1. From germline, CDR1 is SNHLY and CDR2 FYNNEI. The CDR3 consists of 15 residues. V was pared by 1 base and J by 3 bases, with 3 bases of the junction left unmatched. DNA for the CDR3: TGTGCCAGCAGTGAAGTGGACAGGTTCAATCAGCCCCAGCATTTT. This gives the protein CASSEVDRFNQPQHF.

This chain links TRBV2 with TRBJ2-7, with a weak D call TRBD1 (7 bases). V dropped 1 base and J dropped 0 bases, with 13 bases sitting between them. Germline V lookup: CDR1 SNHLY, CDR2 FYNNEI. CDR3 length equals 16 residues. This CDR3 reads CASSEEGAGNSYEQYF. The CDR3 DNA sequence: TGTGCCAGCAGTGAAGAGGGGGCGGGGAACTCCTACGAGCAGTACTTC.

The rearrangement uses TRBV27 and TRBJ1-2; 9 bases agree with TRBD1. Germline CDR1 is MNHEY and CDR2 is SMNVEV (reference sequence). Trimming took 2 bases from V and 8 from J; bases not matched to a gene: 6. The CDR3 contains 14 residues. In nucleotides, the CDR3 is TGTGCCAGCAGTTTAGATGGGACAGGGAAGGGCTACACCTTC. As protein: CASSLDGTGKGYTF.

The J gene is TRBJ2-6, the V gene TRBV5-6; TRBD1 is a possible D gene (6 bases). This CDR3 spans 16 amino acids. CDR1 and CDR2 (germline): SGHDT, YYEEEE. With 4 bases removed from V and 4 bases from J, the gap between germline ends came to 15 bases. The CDR3 DNA is TGTGCCAGCAGCGGAAACAGGGAGTCCGGGGCCAACGTCCTGACTTTC. Translation gives CASSGNRESGANVLTF.

This clone appeared a single time. The CDR3 sequence is CASSAPGVRNEQFF. The CDR3 DNA sequence: TGTGCCAGTAGCGCCCCCGGGGTACGGAATGAGCAGTTCTTC. The gene calls are TRBV19 and TRBJ2-1, with a weak D call TRBD2 (5 bases). Deletions cut 6 bases from V and 7 bases from J, with 16 bases between. CDR1 is LNHDA and CDR2 is SQIVND in the germline V gene (reference sequence). The CDR3 covers 14 residues.

This chain links TRBV19 with TRBJ2-5; D perhaps matches TRBD2 (5 bases). Trimming shortened V by 9 bases and J by 5 bases, and 16 bases separated the two germline ends. The CDR3 is 13 amino acids. Germline lookup yields CDR1 LNHDA and CDR2 SQIVND (reference sequence). CDR3 sequence reads: CASLGWPGETQYF. The CDR3 coding sequence is TGTGCCAGCCTCGGGTGGCCGGGGGAGACCCAGTACTTC.

Judged by abundance, this clone is medium-sized. CDR3 bases: TGTGCCAGCAGTGACCCCGGACAGATGGACAATGAGCAGTTCTTC. Translated: CASSDPGQMDNEQFF. The genes are TRBV2 and TRBJ2-1; D perhaps matches TRBD1 (6 bases). V lost 3 bases and J 5 bases, leaving 14 bases between the germline ends. This CDR3 region has 15 residues. From germline, CDR1 is SNHLY and CDR2 FYNNEI.

The V gene is TRBV13, the J gene TRBJ2-1, with D possibly TRBD1 on 6 matching bases. With 0 bases removed from V and 7 bases from J, the gap between germline ends came to 16 bases. The CDR3 totals 16 residues. The germline CDR1 and CDR2 sequences are PRHDT and FYEKMQ (reference sequence). The DNA of the CDR3 is TGTGCCAGCAGCTTAGGACCTAGGGGGACGGAGAATGAGCAGTTCTTC. Translating gives CASSLGPRGTENEQFF.

The chain employs TRBV19 and TRBJ2-5; 7 positions agree with TRBD1. V shed 5 bases, J shed 7 bases, and the junction held 13 bases outside the gene matches. CDR3 length: 15 amino acids. CDR1 and CDR2 from the germline V gene are LNHDA and SQIVND (reference sequence). The CDR3 spells CASSAGGQREGTQYF. Here the CDR3 DNA reads TGTGCCAGTAGTGCTGGGGGACAGCGCGAAGGGACCCAGTACTTC.

This sequence joins TRBV2 and TRBJ1-5, with 7 bases that match TRBD1. CDR3 length: 14 amino acids. The ends lost 4 bases at V and 4 bases at J; junction bases unmatched: 4. CDR1 is SNHLY, CDR2 FYNNEI, per germline. This chain's CDR3 is CASSGTGANQPQHF. The DNA for the CDR3 is TGTGCCAGCAGTGGGACAGGTGCAAATCAGCCCCAGCATTTT.

This rearrangement joins TRBV7-9 to TRBJ2-2; D is possibly TRBD2 (5 bases). Germline loops: CDR1 SEHNR, CDR2 FQNEAQ (reference sequence). With 5 bases removed from V and 6 bases from J, the gap between germline ends came to 13 bases. The CDR3 length is 14 residues. The CDR3 nucleotides are TGTGCCAGCAGCCAGAGAAGCGGAGCCGGGGAGCTGTTTTTT. This encodes CASSQRSGAGELFF. Full variable domain (remainder filled in from reference TRBV7-9 and TRBJ2-2): DTGVSQNPRHKITKRGQNVTFRCDPISEHNRLYWYRQTLGQGPEFLTYFQNEAQLEKSRLLSDRFSAERPKGSFSTLEIQRTEQGDSAMYLCASSQRSGAGELFFGEGSRLTVL.

V gene TRBV2 combines with J gene TRBJ1-2; 8 positions agree with TRBD1. The germline V gene encodes CDR1 SNHLY and CDR2 FYNNEI. V lost 3 bases, J lost 8 bases, and 2 bases stayed unmatched. This CDR3 has 12 residues. CDR3: CASSETGDGYTF. The CDR3 bases are TGTGCCAGCAGTGAGACAGGGGACGGCTACACCTTC. Supplemented by reference TRBV2 and TRBJ1-2, the full variable domain reads EPEVTQTPSHQVTQMGQEVILRCVPISNHLYFYWYRQILGQKVEFLVSFYNNEISEKSEIFDDQFSVERPDGSNFTLKIRSTKLEDSAMYFCASSETGDGYTFGSGTRLTVV.

This clone has a single count. This chain links TRBV16 with TRBJ1-6, with 8 bases fitting TRBD1. V shed 4 bases, J shed 7 bases, and the junction held 6 bases outside the gene matches. The germline V gene encodes CDR1 KGHSY and CDR2 FQNENV. CDR3 length: 15 residues. CDR3 loop: CASSPGQGGNSPLHF. The CDR3 region has the DNA TGTGCCAGCAGCCCTGGACAGGGAGGGAATTCACCCCTCCACTTT.

The V gene is TRBV19, the J gene TRBJ2-5, with 12 positions matching TRBD2. Germline loops: CDR1 LNHDA, CDR2 SQIVND (reference sequence). Trimming took 5 bases from V and 5 from J; bases not matched to a gene: 12. The CDR3 consists of 17 residues. The CDR3 DNA sequence: TGTGCCAGTAGTGGTCCGCGACTAGCGGGAGTACGGGAGACCCAGTACTTC. It specifies CASSGPRLAGVRETQYF.

To note about this clone: The sample carries other DNA sequences with the same CDR3. V gene TRBV18 combines with J gene TRBJ1-2; 8 bases are a match to TRBD1. The CDR3 extends over 15 amino acids. The germline V gene has CDR1 KGHSH and CDR2 LQKENI. V lost 2 bases, J lost 3 bases, and 5 bases stayed unmatched. Written as DNA, the CDR3 is TGTGCCAGCTCACCAGGGCAGGGGGCAGACTATGGCTACACCTTC. It yields the protein CASSPGQGADYGYTF. The full variable domain, in which reference TRBV18 and TRBJ1-2 provide the parts outside the CDR3, is NAGVMQNPRHLVRRRGQEARLRCSPMKGHSHVYWYRQLPEEGLKFMVYLQKENIIDESGMPKERFSAEFPKEGPSILRIQQVVRGDSAAYFCASSPGQGADYGYTFGSGTRLTVV.

The chain couples TRBV19 to TRBJ2-5; D possibly corresponds to TRBD1 (6 bases). The CDR3 has 15 amino acids. The V end lost 5 bases, the J end lost 1 base, and 14 bases lay between the germline ends. CDR1 LNHDA and CDR2 SQIVND come from the germline V gene (reference sequence). CDR3 region: CASSDQGSPQETQYF. CDR3 bases: TGTGCCAGTAGTGACCAGGGGTCTCCCCAAGAGACCCAGTACTTC. Supplemented by reference TRBV19 and TRBJ2-5, the full variable domain reads DGGITQSPKYLFRKEGQNVTLSCEQNLNHDAMYWYRQDPGQGLRLIYYSQIVNDFQKGDIAEGYSVSREKKESFPLTVTSAQKNPTAFYLCASSDQGSPQETQYFGPGTRLLVL.

The chain employs TRBV28 and TRBJ1-4; D gene uncertain. The CDR3 loop spans 19 amino acids. The V gene's germline CDR1 is MDHEN and CDR2 SYDVKM. Trimming took 1 base from V and 4 from J, leaving 22 bases between them. CDR3 loop: CASSLYGSAERWVNEKLFF. CDR3 DNA sequence: TGTGCCAGCAGTTTATACGGGTCGGCCGAGCGCTGGGTTAATGAAAAACTGTTTTTT. Variable domain in full (rest from reference TRBV28 and TRBJ1-4): DVKVTQSSRYLVKRTGEKVFLECVQDMDHENMFWYRQDPGLGLRLIYFSYDVKMKEKGDIPEGYSVSREKKERFSLILESASTNQTSMYLCASSLYGSAERWVNEKLFFGSGTQLSVL.